This T cell receptor beta chain came from a study of blood T cell repertoires in COVID-19. Trimming cost V 2 bases and J 6 bases; bases outside gene matches: 8. The CDR3 spans 15 residues. Germline V gene sequence: CDR1 KGHSH, CDR2 LQKENI. Libraries were prepared by immunoSEQ multiplex PCR; TCRdb keeps only in-frame clonotypes and omits some of them. The sample shows roughly 100,000 clones, 71% of them seen only once. This rearrangement joins TRBV18 to TRBJ2-7; TRBD2 matches 9 bases. Sequencing used peripheral blood. The sequence was obtained from a human donor with acute or convalescent COVID-19. The donor label of this sample is uncertain. The CDR3 DNA follows: TGTGCCAGCTCACCAATAAGCGGGGGGCGTGGCGAGCAGTACGTC. It specifies CASSPISGGRGEQYV.